Given below is one T cell receptor (beta chain) in context. What it binds is not known. The CDR3 sequence is 15 residues long. CDR1 and CDR2 from the germline V gene are SGHAT and FQNNGV. Between the trimmed V and J ends, which lost 1 base and 4 bases, there was a span of 11 bases. Second doses at about 4 or about 12 weeks were pooled. Here immunoSEQ multiplex PCR was the method, and the copy in TCRdb shows in-frame clones only, minus some. This sample yields 250,000 to 300,000 clones, of which about 94% are seen a single time; roughly 0.5% belongs to the top ten. This specimen belongs to a study of T cell responses to AZD1222 COVID-19 vaccine. Whole-study results and caveats: The donor group comprised mostly white British people and more females; the analysis possibly underestimated clonal diversity.

This chain links TRBV11-2 with TRBJ1-5; a weak D match, TRBD1 (5 bases). The source was peripheral blood, collected 28 days after the second AZD1222 dose. The receptor's source is an adult who received the AZD1222 COVID-19 vaccine. DNA for the CDR3: TGTGCCAGCAGCTTAGGTTCCGGGGGAAATCAGCCCCAGCATTTT. Amino acids: CASSLGSGGNQPQHF.